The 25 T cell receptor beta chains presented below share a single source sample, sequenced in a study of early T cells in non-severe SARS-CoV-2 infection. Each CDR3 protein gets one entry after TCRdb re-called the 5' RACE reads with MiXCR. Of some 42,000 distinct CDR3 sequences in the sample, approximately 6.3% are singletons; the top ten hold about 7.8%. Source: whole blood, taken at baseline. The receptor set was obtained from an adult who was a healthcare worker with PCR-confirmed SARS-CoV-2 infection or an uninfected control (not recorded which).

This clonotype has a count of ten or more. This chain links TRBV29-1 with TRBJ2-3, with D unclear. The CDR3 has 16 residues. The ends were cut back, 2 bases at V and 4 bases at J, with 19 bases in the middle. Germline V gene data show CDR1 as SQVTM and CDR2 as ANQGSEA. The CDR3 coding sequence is TGCAGCGTTGAATTCGGCTCCTTTTTTACAGCAGATACGCAGTATTTT. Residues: CSVEFGSFFTADTQYF.

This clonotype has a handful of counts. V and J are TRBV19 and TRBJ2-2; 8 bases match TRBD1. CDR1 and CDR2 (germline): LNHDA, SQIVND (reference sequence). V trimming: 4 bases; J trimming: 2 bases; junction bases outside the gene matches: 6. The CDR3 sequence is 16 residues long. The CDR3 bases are TGTGCCAGTAGTACCCGACAGGGGAGCAACACCGGGGAGCTGTTTTTT. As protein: CASSTRQGSNTGELFF.

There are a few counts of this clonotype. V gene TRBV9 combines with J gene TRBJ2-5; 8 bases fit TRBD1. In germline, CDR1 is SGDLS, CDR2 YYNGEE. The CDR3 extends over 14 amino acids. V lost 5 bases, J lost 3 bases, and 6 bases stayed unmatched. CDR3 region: CASSDTGGEETQYF. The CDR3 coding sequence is TGTGCCAGCAGTGACACAGGGGGTGAAGAGACCCAGTACTTC.

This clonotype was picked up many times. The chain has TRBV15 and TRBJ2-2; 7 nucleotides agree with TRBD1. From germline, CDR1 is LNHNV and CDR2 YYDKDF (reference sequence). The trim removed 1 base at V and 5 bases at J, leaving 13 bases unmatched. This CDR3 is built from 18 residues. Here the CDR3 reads CATSRGVRDSLWTGELFF. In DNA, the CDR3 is TGTGCCACCAGCAGAGGTGTCCGGGACAGCCTTTGGACCGGGGAGCTGTTTTTT.

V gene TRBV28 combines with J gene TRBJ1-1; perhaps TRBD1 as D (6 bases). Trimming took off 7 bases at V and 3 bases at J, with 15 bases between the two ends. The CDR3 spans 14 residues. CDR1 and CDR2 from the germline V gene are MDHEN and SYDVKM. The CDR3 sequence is CASTKGVLDTEAFF. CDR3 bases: TGTGCCAGCACCAAGGGGGTCTTGGACACTGAAGCTTTCTTT.

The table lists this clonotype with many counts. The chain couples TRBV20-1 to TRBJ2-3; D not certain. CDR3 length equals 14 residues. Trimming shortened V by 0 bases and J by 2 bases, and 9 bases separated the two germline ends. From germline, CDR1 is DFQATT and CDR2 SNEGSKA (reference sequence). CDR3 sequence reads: CSARDNSLTDTQYF. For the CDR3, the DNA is TGCAGTGCTAGAGATAATTCTCTCACAGATACGCAGTATTTT.

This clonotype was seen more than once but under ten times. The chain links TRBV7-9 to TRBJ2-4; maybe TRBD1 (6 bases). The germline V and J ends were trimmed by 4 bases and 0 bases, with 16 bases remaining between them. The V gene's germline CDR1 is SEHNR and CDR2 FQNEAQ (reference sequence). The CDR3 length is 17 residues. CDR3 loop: CASSYSGTNLAKNIQYF. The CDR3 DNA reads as TGTGCCAGCAGCTACTCCGGGACAAATCTAGCCAAAAACATTCAGTACTTC.

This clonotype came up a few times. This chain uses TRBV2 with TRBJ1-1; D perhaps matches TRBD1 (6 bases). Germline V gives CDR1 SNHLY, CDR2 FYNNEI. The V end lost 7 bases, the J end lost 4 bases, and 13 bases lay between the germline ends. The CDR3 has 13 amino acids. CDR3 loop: CASTLGGVTEAFF. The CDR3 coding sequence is TGTGCCAGCACCCTAGGGGGGGTCACTGAAGCTTTCTTT.

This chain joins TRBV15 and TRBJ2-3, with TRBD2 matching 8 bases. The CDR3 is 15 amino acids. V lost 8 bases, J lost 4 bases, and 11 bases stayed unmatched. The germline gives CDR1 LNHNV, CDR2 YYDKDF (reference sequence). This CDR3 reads CATLRERGIADTQYF. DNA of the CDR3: TGTGCCACCCTGAGGGAGCGGGGGATTGCAGATACGCAGTATTTT. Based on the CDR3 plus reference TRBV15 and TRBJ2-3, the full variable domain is DAMVIQNPRYQVTQFGKPVTLSCSQTLNHNVMYWYQQKSSQAPKLLFHYYDKDFNNEADTPDNFQSRRPNTSFCFLDIRSPGLGDTAMYLCATLRERGIADTQYFGPGTRLTVL.

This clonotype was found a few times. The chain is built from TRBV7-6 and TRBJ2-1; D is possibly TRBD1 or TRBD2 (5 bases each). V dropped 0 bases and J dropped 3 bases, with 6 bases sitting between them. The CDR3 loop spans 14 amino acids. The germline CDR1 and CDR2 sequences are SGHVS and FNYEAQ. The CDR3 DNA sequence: TGTGCCAGCAGCTTAGCGGGGGTCTACAATGAGCAGTTCTTC. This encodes CASSLAGVYNEQFF.

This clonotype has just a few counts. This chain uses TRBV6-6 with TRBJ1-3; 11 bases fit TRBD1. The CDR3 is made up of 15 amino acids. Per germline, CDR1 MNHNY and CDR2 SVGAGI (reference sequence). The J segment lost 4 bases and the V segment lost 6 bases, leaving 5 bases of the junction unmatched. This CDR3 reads CASRSGTGGGNTIYF. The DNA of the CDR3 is TGTGCCAGCAGGTCCGGGACAGGGGGAGGAAACACCATATATTTT.

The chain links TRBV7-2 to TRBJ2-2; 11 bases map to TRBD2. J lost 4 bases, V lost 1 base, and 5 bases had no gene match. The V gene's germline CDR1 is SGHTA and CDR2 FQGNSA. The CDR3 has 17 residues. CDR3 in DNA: TGTGCCAGCAGCTTAGATCTAGCGGGGGGCGGCACCGGGGAGCTGTTTTTT. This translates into CASSLDLAGGGTGELFF.

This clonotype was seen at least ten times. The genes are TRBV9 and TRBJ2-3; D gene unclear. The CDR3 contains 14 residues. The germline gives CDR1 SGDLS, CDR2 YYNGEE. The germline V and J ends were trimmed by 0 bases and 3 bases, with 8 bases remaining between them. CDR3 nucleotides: TGTGCCAGCAGCGTAGACCTTAGGACAGATACGCAGTATTTT. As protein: CASSVDLRTDTQYF.

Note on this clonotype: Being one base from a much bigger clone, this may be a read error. CDR3 coding DNA: TGTGCCAGCAGCTTAGTGGGGGGCACAGATACGCAGTATTTT. It is translated as CASSLVGGTDTQYF. The J gene is TRBJ2-3, the V gene TRBV7-2, with D possibly called TRBD1 or TRBD2 (5 bases each). CDR1 and CDR2 from the germline V gene are SGHTA and FQGNSA. CDR3 length: 14 residues. Trimming left V 1 base short and J 1 base short, with 6 bases between.

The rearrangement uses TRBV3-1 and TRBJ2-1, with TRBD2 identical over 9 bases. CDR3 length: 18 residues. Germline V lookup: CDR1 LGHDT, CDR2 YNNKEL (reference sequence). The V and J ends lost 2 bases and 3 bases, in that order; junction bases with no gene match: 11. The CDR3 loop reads CASSQLFIAGEDYNEQFF. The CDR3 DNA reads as TGTGCCAGCAGCCAATTATTCATAGCGGGGGAGGACTACAATGAGCAGTTCTTC.

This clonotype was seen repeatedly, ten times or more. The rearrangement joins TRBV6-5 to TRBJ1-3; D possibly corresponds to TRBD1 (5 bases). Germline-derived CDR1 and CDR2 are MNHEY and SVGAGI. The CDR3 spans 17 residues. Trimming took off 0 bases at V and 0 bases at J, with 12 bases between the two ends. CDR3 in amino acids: CASSYSRGTRSGNTIYF. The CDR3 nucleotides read TGTGCCAGCAGTTACTCGCGGGGCACACGCTCTGGAAACACCATATATTTT.

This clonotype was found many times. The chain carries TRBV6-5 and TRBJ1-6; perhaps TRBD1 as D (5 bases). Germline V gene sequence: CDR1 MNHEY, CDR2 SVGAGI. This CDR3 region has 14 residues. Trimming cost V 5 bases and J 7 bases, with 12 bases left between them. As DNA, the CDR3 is TGTGCCAGCAGTAAGAAGGGGCGCAATTCACCCCTCCACTTT. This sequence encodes CASSKKGRNSPLHF.

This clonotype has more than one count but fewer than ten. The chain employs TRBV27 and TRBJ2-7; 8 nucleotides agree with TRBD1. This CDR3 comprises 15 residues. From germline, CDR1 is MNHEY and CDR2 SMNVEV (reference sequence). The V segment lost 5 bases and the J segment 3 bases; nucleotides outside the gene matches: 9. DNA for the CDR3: TGTGCCAGCAGTAGCAGACAGGGGACCAGCTACGAGCAGTACTTC. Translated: CASSSRQGTSYEQYF.

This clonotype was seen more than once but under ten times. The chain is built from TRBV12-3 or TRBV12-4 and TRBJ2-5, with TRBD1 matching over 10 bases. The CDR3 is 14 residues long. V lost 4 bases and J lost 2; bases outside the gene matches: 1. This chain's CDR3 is CASSSDRGQETQYF. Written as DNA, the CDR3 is TGTGCCAGCAGTTCGGACAGGGGGCAAGAGACCCAGTACTTC.

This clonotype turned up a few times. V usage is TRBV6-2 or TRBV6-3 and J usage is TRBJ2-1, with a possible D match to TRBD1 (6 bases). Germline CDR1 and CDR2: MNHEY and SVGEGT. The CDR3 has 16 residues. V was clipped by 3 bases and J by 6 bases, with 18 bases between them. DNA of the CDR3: TGTGCCAGCAGTTATTGGCGGCAGGGGATGCGCAATGAGCAGTTCTTC. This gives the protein CASSYWRQGMRNEQFF.

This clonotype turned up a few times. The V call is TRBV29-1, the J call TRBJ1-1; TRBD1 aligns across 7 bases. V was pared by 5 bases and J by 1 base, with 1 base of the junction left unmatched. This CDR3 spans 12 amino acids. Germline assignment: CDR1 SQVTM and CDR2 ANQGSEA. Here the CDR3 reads CSVRQGNTEAFF. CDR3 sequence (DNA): TGCAGCGTTCGACAGGGGAACACTGAAGCTTTCTTT.

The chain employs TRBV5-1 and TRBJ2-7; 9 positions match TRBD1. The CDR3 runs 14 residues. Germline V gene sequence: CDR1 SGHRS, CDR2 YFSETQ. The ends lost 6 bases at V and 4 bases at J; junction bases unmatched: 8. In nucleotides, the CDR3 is TGCGCCAGCAACCCAGACAGGGGGACGTACGAGCAGTACTTC. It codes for CASNPDRGTYEQYF.

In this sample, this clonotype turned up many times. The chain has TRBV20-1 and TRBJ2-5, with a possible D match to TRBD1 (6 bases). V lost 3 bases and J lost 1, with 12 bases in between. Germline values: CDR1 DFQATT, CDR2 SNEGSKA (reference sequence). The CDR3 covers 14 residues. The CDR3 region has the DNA TGCAGTGCTAGGACAGGAGACACCCAAGAGACCCAGTACTTC. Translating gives CSARTGDTQETQYF.

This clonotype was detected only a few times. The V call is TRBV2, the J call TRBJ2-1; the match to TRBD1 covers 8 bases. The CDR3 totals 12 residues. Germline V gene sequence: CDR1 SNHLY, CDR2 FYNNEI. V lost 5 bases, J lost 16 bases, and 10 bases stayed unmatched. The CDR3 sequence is CASSPRTGLLFF. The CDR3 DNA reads TGTGCCAGCAGTCCTCGGACAGGGTTACTCTTCTTC. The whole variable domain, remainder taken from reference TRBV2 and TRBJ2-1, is EPEVTQTPSHQVTQMGQEVILRCVPISNHLYFYWYRQILGQKVEFLVSFYNNEISEKSEIFDDQFSVERPDGSNFTLKIRSTKLEDSAMYFCASSPRTGLLFFGPGTRLTVL.

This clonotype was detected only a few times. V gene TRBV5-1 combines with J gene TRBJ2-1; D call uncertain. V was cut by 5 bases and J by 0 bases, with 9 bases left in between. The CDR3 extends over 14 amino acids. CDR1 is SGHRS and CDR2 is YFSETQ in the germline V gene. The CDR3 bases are TGCGCCAGCAGTCCCAGTTTCTCCTACAATGAGCAGTTCTTC. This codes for CASSPSFSYNEQFF.